This is a list of T cell receptor beta chains from one sample in a study of OX40 agonist ivuxolimab in advanced cancers. TCRdb keeps only in-frame clones here, not all; method: immunoSEQ multiplex PCR. This sample has 100,000 to 150,000 clones, with 85% to 95% found just once. Here the sequenced sample was CD4+ or CD8+ T cells sorted from blood, taken in a trial of the OX40 agonist ivuxolimab. These TCRs come from an adult with an advanced solid tumor such as melanoma, head and neck, liver or kidney cancer. CDR3s include the opening cysteine and the closing phenylalanine or tryptophan. D genes are given only for firm matches. Clone size is not always given. Where it is, it says once, few, many or a class for expanded clones.

j_call v_call d_call clone_size cdr3_nt cdr3_aa
TRBJ1-5 TRBV19 NA NA TGTGCCAGTAGTATCGGGGGAGATGTCAATCAGCCCCAGCATTTT CASSIGGDVNQPQHF
TRBJ2-1 TRBV9 NA NA TGTGCCAGCAGCTATGGGACCAATACAGACAATGAGCAGTTCTTC CASSYGTNTDNEQFF
TRBJ2-2 TRBV6-5 TRBD2 NA TGTGCCAGCAGTTACTCTGGACTAGATCGCACCGGGGAGCTGTTTTTT CASSYSGLDRTGELFF
TRBJ1-2 TRBV5-6 NA NA TGTGCCAGCTCGTCAAAGCCAGGGGTCTATGGCTACACCTTC CASSSKPGVYGYTF
TRBJ1-3 TRBV18 NA NA TGTGCCAGCTCACCACGGGCAGGCCTTGACCCGAACTCTGGAAACACCATATATTTT CASSPRAGLDPNSGNTIYF
TRBJ1-1 TRBV6-5 TRBD1 NA TGTGCCAGCAGTTATCATGGACAGGGGGCGAATGAAGCTTTCTTT CASSYHGQGANEAFF
TRBJ2-2 TRBV27 TRBD2 NA TGTGCCAGCAGTTTGGTGGGACTAATCACCGGGGAGCTGTTTTTT CASSLVGLITGELFF
TRBJ2-3 TRBV6-5 NA NA TGTGCCAGCAGTTCACGGATCTACCCACTGCCAGATACGCAGTATTTT CASSSRIYPLPDTQYF
TRBJ2-7 TRBV27 TRBD2 NA TGTGCCAGCACCTATACCGGGACTAGCCGCTACGAGCAGTACTTC CASTYTGTSRYEQYF
TRBJ1-1 TRBV18 NA NA TGTGCCAGCTCACGGGGGATCGACACTGAAGCTTTCTTT CASSRGIDTEAFF
TRBJ1-1 TRBV7-6 NA NA TGTGCCAGCAGCTTGGGGGGCTGGACTGAAGCTTTCTTT CASSLGGWTEAFF
TRBJ1-4 TRBV7-3 TRBD1 NA TGTGCCAGCAGCCCTGGACAGGCCTCAACTAATGAAAAACTGTTTTTT CASSPGQASTNEKLFF
TRBJ2-7 TRBV5-1 TRBD1 NA TGCGCCAGCAGCTTTGGTGGACAGGGTTACGAGCAGTACTTC CASSFGGQGYEQYF
TRBJ2-3 TRBV27 NA once TGTGCCAGCAGTTTACCCCGGTCGGGGACGCAGTATTTT CASSLPRSGTQYF
TRBJ2-5 TRBV10-3 NA NA TGTGCCTCTTCATACAGGGAGGAGACCCAGTACTTC CASSYREETQYF
TRBJ2-1 TRBV10-1 NA NA TGCGCCAGCAGTGGGTACCGAGACAATGAGCAGTTCTTC CASSGYRDNEQFF
TRBJ1-5 TRBV6-5 NA few TGTGCCAGCAAAGTTATGGGGGATAGCAATCAGCCCCAGCATTTT CASKVMGDSNQPQHF
TRBJ1-1 TRBV6-5 NA NA TGTGCCAGCAGTGGGTGGGTGAACACTGAAGCTTTCTTT CASSGWVNTEAFF
TRBJ1-1 TRBV2 NA NA TGTGCCAGCAGGAACACTGAAGCTTTCTTT CASRNTEAFF
TRBJ2-1 TRBV19 NA NA TGTGCCAGTAGTACGAGGGGAGGCTCCTACAATGAGCAGTTCTTC CASSTRGGSYNEQFF
TRBJ1-2 TRBV19 TRBD1 NA TGTGCCAGTAGTATCACAGGGGGCCGGTATGGCTACACCTTC CASSITGGRYGYTF
TRBJ2-7 TRBV28 NA NA TGTGCCAGCAGTTTTTGGACTGAATCCTACGAGCAGTACTTC CASSFWTESYEQYF
TRBJ1-2 TRBV11-3 NA NA TGTGCCAGCAGCCGCCAACAGGGTGGATATGGCTACACCTTC CASSRQQGGYGYTF